What follows are 25 T cell receptor beta chains derived from one specimen sequenced in a study of T-cell reconstitution after alpha-beta-depleted transplantation in children. Unique molecular identifiers were used in preparing the TCRbeta library. TCRdb fed the PCR reads into MiXCR, producing one record per CDR3 protein. The table lists approximately 350,000 distinct CDR3 sequences, less than 15% of them singletons. This specimen consisted of PBMCs, obtained from the stem cell graft. The receptor set was obtained from a human donor who donated a stem cell graft to a child with Fanconi anemia.

The V gene is TRBV3-1, the J gene TRBJ2-3; 7 nucleotides match TRBD2. J lost 2 bases, V lost 2 bases, and 4 bases had no gene match. The germline CDR1 and CDR2 sequences are LGHDT and YNNKEL (reference sequence). The CDR3 consists of 15 residues. CDR3 sequence: CASSQLAENTDTQYF. CDR3 coding DNA: TGTGCCAGCAGCCAACTAGCGGAGAACACAGATACGCAGTATTTT.

This clonotype has at least ten counts. The rearrangement joins TRBV12-3 or TRBV12-4 to TRBJ2-2; 14 bases align to TRBD2. V lost 6 bases and J lost 6; bases outside the gene matches: 3. The CDR3 runs 15 residues. The CDR3 sequence is CASRQTSGGAGELFF. Here the CDR3 DNA reads TGTGCCAGCAGGCAGACTAGCGGGGGGGCCGGGGAGCTGTTTTTT.

V usage is TRBV4-3 and J usage is TRBJ2-7, with 9 nucleotides matching TRBD1. V shed 1 base and J 2 bases; nucleotides not matched to a gene: 3. Germline V gives CDR1 LGHNA, CDR2 YSLEER. The CDR3 is made up of 15 amino acids. The CDR3 region has the DNA TGCGCCAGCAGCCAAGGGACAGGGGTTACCTACGAGCAGTACTTC. The encoded protein is CASSQGTGVTYEQYF.

The chain has TRBV27 and TRBJ2-1; D is possibly TRBD1 or TRBD2 (6 bases each). Germline values: CDR1 MNHEY, CDR2 SMNVEV (reference sequence). The CDR3 covers 15 residues. V lost 8 bases to trimming and J lost 0 bases, with 14 bases between them. The CDR3 DNA reads TGTGCCAGCGGCGGAGGGGGTAGCTCCTACAATGAGCAGTTCTTC. Its translation: CASGGGGSSYNEQFF.

The rearrangement uses TRBV5-5 and TRBJ1-2; unclear D gene. CDR3 length: 14 residues. V dropped 0 bases and J dropped 4 bases, with 10 bases sitting between them. CDR1 and CDR2 (germline): SGHKS, YYEKEE (reference sequence). This CDR3 is CASSLDFWGYGYTF. DNA for the CDR3: TGTGCCAGCAGCTTGGACTTCTGGGGCTATGGCTACACCTTC. Full variable domain (remainder filled in from reference TRBV5-5 and TRBJ1-2): DAGVTQSPTHLIKTRGQQVTLRCSPISGHKSVSWYQQVLGQGPQFIFQYYEKEERGRGNFPDRFSARQFPNYSSELNVNALLLGDSALYLCASSLDFWGYGYTFGSGTRLTVV.

This clonotype was counted between two and nine times. The gene calls are TRBV3-1 and TRBJ2-1; perhaps TRBD1 as D (5 bases). V was cut by 0 bases and J by 5 bases, with 17 bases left in between. The CDR3 spans 17 residues. Germline lookup yields CDR1 LGHDT and CDR2 YNNKEL (reference sequence). CDR3 region: CASSQDWAGRFNNEQFF. The CDR3 DNA follows: TGTGCCAGCAGCCAAGATTGGGCAGGGCGATTCAACAATGAGCAGTTCTTC.

This clonotype has ten or more counts. The rearrangement joins TRBV27 to TRBJ1-2, with D possibly matching TRBD1 (5 bases). V lost 5 bases to trimming and J lost 4 bases, with 17 bases between them. CDR1 and CDR2 from the germline V gene are MNHEY and SMNVEV (reference sequence). This CDR3 contains 15 residues. CDR3 loop: CASSPTQGWGYGYTF. In DNA form, the CDR3 reads TGTGCCAGCAGTCCAACCCAGGGTTGGGGCTATGGCTACACCTTC.

The table lists this clonotype with a few counts. The rearrangement links TRBV12-3 or TRBV12-4 to TRBJ2-1, with 8 bases identical to TRBD2. V shed 6 bases, J shed 4 bases, and the junction held 5 bases outside the gene matches. This CDR3 comprises 14 residues. CDR3 sequence (DNA): TGTGCCAGCAGGCAGCGGGGGTATTACAATGAGCAGTTCTTC. It codes for CASRQRGYYNEQFF.

This clonotype has a handful of counts. This chain uses TRBV5-6 with TRBJ2-4; no definite D call. Germline values: CDR1 SGHDT, CDR2 YYEEEE. CDR3 size: 15 residues. V was trimmed by 7 bases and J by 0 bases, leaving 14 bases between them. The CDR3: CASHRYDLAKNIQYF. The CDR3 DNA follows: TGTGCCAGCCACCGGTATGATTTAGCCAAAAACATTCAGTACTTC.

CDR3 protein: CASSGTDSYEQYF. The CDR3 DNA follows: TGTGCCAGCAGTGGGACCGATTCCTACGAGCAGTACTTC. The rearrangement joins TRBV12-3 or TRBV12-4 to TRBJ2-7; D possibly uses TRBD1 or TRBD2 (5 bases each). CDR3 length: 13 residues. Trimming removed 5 bases at V and 1 base at J, with 9 bases between.

The chain joins TRBV28 to TRBJ1-6; D is uncertain. The V gene's germline CDR1 is MDHEN and CDR2 SYDVKM. The CDR3 sequence is 14 residues long. Trimming stripped 10 bases from V and 14 bases from J, with 24 bases between. The CDR3 coding sequence is TGTGCCACCACTTCGGTCCTTTATGTTCGGGCCCTCCACTTT. This encodes CATTSVLYVRALHF. Supplemented by reference TRBV28 and TRBJ1-6, the full variable domain reads DVKVTQSSRYLVKRTGEKVFLECVQDMDHENMFWYRQDPGLGLRLIYFSYDVKMKEKGDIPEGYSVSREKKERFSLILESASTNQTSMYLCATTSVLYVRALHFGNGTRLTVT.

This chain connects TRBV4-2 to TRBJ1-1, with a tentative D call TRBD1 (6 bases). From germline, CDR1 is LGHNA and CDR2 YNFKEQ. CDR3 size: 15 residues. V was shortened by 4 bases and J by 6 bases, with 18 bases between the two germline ends. The CDR3 DNA follows: TGTGCCAGCAGCCCGTTGGGCCAGGGACAATCTGAAGCTTTCTTT. Translating it yields CASSPLGQGQSEAFF.

This clonotype was found a few times. The CDR3 DNA reads as TGCGCCAGCAGCTTATCGGGCAGGGCCGGGGAGCTGTTTTTT. Translated, it gives CASSLSGRAGELFF. The gene calls are TRBV5-1 and TRBJ2-2, with D perhaps TRBD1 (5 bases). V was cut by 2 bases and J by 6 bases, with 11 bases left in between. CDR1 SGHRS and CDR2 YFSETQ come from the germline V gene. The CDR3 has 14 amino acids.

The table lists this clonotype with many counts. The chain employs TRBV28 and TRBJ2-3; tentatively, D is TRBD2 (5 bases). CDR3 length: 15 residues. CDR1 and CDR2 from the germline V gene are MDHEN and SYDVKM. The ends were cut back, 5 bases at V and 8 bases at J, with 20 bases in the middle. As DNA, the CDR3 is TGTGCCAGCAGTAGGACTTCCGATAACGGTGGTACGCAGTATTTT. This sequence encodes CASSRTSDNGGTQYF.

This clonotype showed up just a few times. This chain uses TRBV5-1 with TRBJ2-1; 10 bases line up with TRBD2. Germline loops: CDR1 SGHRS, CDR2 YFSETQ. The CDR3 loop spans 14 amino acids. Unmatched junction bases numbered 5, after V lost 4 bases and J lost 7 bases. The DNA of the CDR3 is TGCGCCAGCAGCCGGGGGACTAGCGAAAATGAGCAGTTCTTC. The encoded protein is CASSRGTSENEQFF.

This clonotype was counted only a few times. This chain uses TRBV12-3 or TRBV12-4 with TRBJ2-3; 9 bases are shared with TRBD2. Trimming took 7 bases from V and 2 from J; bases not matched to a gene: 7. This CDR3 contains 15 residues. The CDR3 DNA reads TGTGCCAGCACCACGGAGCGGGGGGTCACAGATACGCAGTATTTT. Protein product: CASTTERGVTDTQYF.

The chain couples TRBV6-2 or TRBV6-3 to TRBJ2-3; 12 positions match TRBD1. J gave up 4 bases and V 2 bases, and 10 bases lay outside the gene matches. Germline V gives CDR1 MNHEY, CDR2 SVGEGT. The CDR3 covers 18 residues. For the CDR3, the DNA is TGTGCCAGCAGTTACATCGCGGGACAGGGGGCAGGAGCAGATACGCAGTATTTT. Protein: CASSYIAGQGAGADTQYF.

This clonotype was observed many times. The V gene is TRBV25-1, the J gene TRBJ1-5, with D maybe TRBD1 (5 bases). Germline V gives CDR1 MGHDK, CDR2 SYGVNS. The ends were cut back, 4 bases at V and 2 bases at J, with 12 bases in the middle. The CDR3 extends over 15 amino acids. The CDR3 DNA sequence: TGTGCCAGCAGTGGTCCGGGAGGGGGCAATCAGCCCCAGCATTTT. Amino acid sequence: CASSGPGGGNQPQHF.

This clonotype has only a few counts. This chain uses TRBV11-1 with TRBJ2-1; 7 positions agree with TRBD1. The CDR3 is 18 residues long. Trimming cost V 3 bases and J 6 bases; bases outside gene matches: 17. Germline V gene data show CDR1 as SGHAT and CDR2 as FQDESV (reference sequence). CDR3 in DNA: TGTGCCAGCAGCTTTAGAGCCCCGGGACAGCTCCTCTCCAATGAGCAGTTCTTC. Its translation: CASSFRAPGQLLSNEQFF.

This clonotype was seen repeatedly, ten times or more. The chain employs TRBV20-1 and TRBJ2-3; possibly TRBD1 or TRBD2 for D (5 bases each). CDR3 size: 14 residues. With 3 bases removed from V and 0 bases from J, the gap between germline ends came to 10 bases. Germline V gene sequence: CDR1 DFQATT, CDR2 SNEGSKA (reference sequence). CDR3 nucleotide sequence: TGCAGTGCTAGCGGGGCTACTAGCACAGATACGCAGTATTTT. It specifies CSASGATSTDTQYF.

CDR3 sequence reads: CASPRTGGHGNTSTDTQYF. In nucleotides, the CDR3 is TGTGCCAGCCCCAGGACGGGGGGGCACGGTAATACTAGCACAGATACGCAGTATTTT. The chain combines TRBV11-2 with TRBJ2-3; the match to TRBD2 covers 8 bases. V trimming: 8 bases; J trimming: 0 bases; junction bases outside the gene matches: 19. There are 19 residues in the CDR3. Germline CDR1 and CDR2: SGHAT and FQNNGV.

V gene TRBV5-1 combines with J gene TRBJ2-1; D is possibly TRBD1 (5 bases). Germline assignment: CDR1 SGHRS and CDR2 YFSETQ. The CDR3 totals 12 residues. V was trimmed by 1 base and J by 9 bases, leaving 8 bases between them. The chain's CDR3 is CASSLQGTEQFF. Written as DNA, the CDR3 is TGCGCCAGCAGCTTGCAGGGTACTGAGCAGTTCTTC.

This clonotype was observed many times. The chain employs TRBV3-1 and TRBJ2-5; possibly TRBD2 for D (5 bases). The V gene lost 7 bases and the J gene lost 2 bases, with 14 bases spanning the gap. The CDR3 has 14 residues. Germline CDR1 LGHDT, CDR2 YNNKEL (reference sequence). Here the CDR3 reads CASNERGLQETQYF. The CDR3 nucleotides are TGTGCCAGCAACGAACGCGGGTTGCAAGAGACCCAGTACTTC.

The table lists this clonotype with a few counts. V is TRBV7-2 and J is TRBJ2-2; D not certain. Germline CDR1 SGHTA, CDR2 FQGNSA. The CDR3 consists of 12 residues. Between the trimmed V and J ends, which lost 7 bases and 7 bases, there was a span of 10 bases. This CDR3 reads CASKPPGGELFF. As DNA, the CDR3 is TGTGCCAGCAAACCCCCCGGCGGGGAGCTGTTTTTT.

The rearrangement uses TRBV5-1 and TRBJ1-2; 7 positions match TRBD1. CDR3 length: 15 amino acids. V gave up 4 bases and J gave up 6 bases; unmatched junction bases: 12. Germline V gives CDR1 SGHRS, CDR2 YFSETQ. The CDR3 here is CASSHLQGPRDGYTF. For the CDR3, the DNA is TGCGCCAGCAGCCACCTACAGGGGCCAAGGGATGGCTACACCTTC.